These 3 T cell receptor beta chains were all obtained from the same sample, sequenced in a study of patients and donors after allogeneic stem cell transplantation. Via MiXCR, TCRdb re-called the RT-PCR reads, giving one row per CDR3 protein. Found here are 200,000 to 250,000 distinct CDR3 sequences, around 41% of them singletons; the top ten hold 11%. Sequenced material: blood, either unsorted or a sorted T cell fraction (not recorded which). These TCRs come from a human donor who was either an allogeneic HSCT recipient or a stem cell or donor lymphocyte infusion donor (not recorded which). It is not recorded whose cells these are; they may come from a transplant donor.

For the CDR3, the DNA is TGCGCCAGCAGCTTGGTCGTAGCGGGGGGGCCAGATACGCAGTATTTT. Translation: CASSLVVAGGPDTQYF. This rearrangement joins TRBV5-1 to TRBJ2-3, with 11 bases that match TRBD2. After removal of 0 bases from V and 4 bases from J, the junction contained 4 bases not matched to a gene. CDR3 length: 16 residues. Germline V gene data show CDR1 as SGHRS and CDR2 as YFSETQ.

The chain is built from TRBV3-1 and TRBJ1-2; TRBD1 matches at 8 bases. The CDR3 runs 16 residues. Germline loops: CDR1 LGHDT, CDR2 YNNKEL (reference sequence). J lost 4 bases, V lost 3 bases, and 10 bases had no gene match. The CDR3 is CASSHRAGGDIYGYTF. The CDR3 DNA sequence: TGTGCCAGCAGCCATCGGGCAGGGGGCGATATCTATGGCTACACCTTC.

The CDR3 loop is CASSVDPTQETQYF. CDR3 nucleotides: TGTGCCAGCAGCGTAGACCCGACCCAAGAGACCCAGTACTTC. The V gene is TRBV9, the J gene TRBJ2-5; no clear D gene. Trimming left V 0 bases short and J 1 base short, with 7 bases between. Germline-derived CDR1 and CDR2 are SGDLS and YYNGEE. This CDR3 has 14 residues.